Ten or more counts support the clone carrying this TCR beta chain. The antigen is unknown. PBMCs were isolated by Ficoll-Paque density gradient centrifugation, using more than 8.5 ml of fresh peripheral blood as the starting material. The study amplified TCR beta CDR3 regions using RNA transcripts. In the first round, RT-PCR was carried out with HTBI primers, and a multiplex PCR formed the second round. TCRdb called the multiplex PCR reads again in MiXCR, with one record for every CDR3 protein. The data show about 400,000 distinct CDR3 sequences, with around 17% seen just once and approximately 1.4% held by the top ten. These data come from a study of Graves' ophthalmopathy and Graves' hyperthyroidism. Study findings and constraints: The majority of expanded thyroid clonotypes above 0.001 frequency also occurred in blood.

The sequence was collected from a young woman with Graves' ophthalmopathy. The sequenced sample consisted of peripheral blood.

The CDR3 loop reads CASSLGQGRGDGYTF. CDR3 nucleotides: TGTGCCAGCAGTTTGGGACAGGGAAGAGGGGATGGCTACACCTTC. The V gene is TRBV12-3 or TRBV12-4, the J gene TRBJ1-2; 9 bases line up with TRBD1. J lost 6 bases, V lost 3 bases, and 8 bases had no gene match. The CDR3 runs to 15 residues.